The 16 T cell receptor beta chains below come from one sample, sequenced in a study of T cell responses to AZD1222 COVID-19 vaccine. TCRdb's table, derived via immunoSEQ multiplex PCR, lists solely in-frame clones and lacks some. The sample lists about 140,000 clones, 90% occurring once. Sequencing used peripheral blood, obtained 28 days after the second AZD1222 dose. The receptor source for this set is an adult who received the AZD1222 COVID-19 vaccine.

The count of this clone is one. This chain joins TRBV6-5 and TRBJ1-5; possibly TRBD1 for D (5 bases). The CDR3 runs 14 residues. The germline V gene has CDR1 MNHEY and CDR2 SVGAGI. Trimming left V 6 bases short and J 2 bases short, with 11 bases between. The CDR3 here is CASSPGMGNQPQHF. The CDR3 nucleotides are TGTGCCAGCAGCCCAGGGATGGGCAATCAGCCCCAGCATTTT.

This rearrangement joins TRBV29-1 to TRBJ2-5; no reliable D call. The CDR3 has 14 amino acids. The germline gives CDR1 SQVTM, CDR2 ANQGSEA. Trimming cost V 1 base and J 5 bases, with 14 bases left between them. In DNA, the CDR3 is TGCAGCGTTGAAGCGGCAGGTGGGTGGGAGACCCAGTACTTC. The encoded protein is CSVEAAGGWETQYF.

CDR3 in amino acids: CASRVSGGWGEKLFF. The CDR3, as DNA: TGTGCCAGCAGGGTATCAGGGGGTTGGGGAGAAAAACTGTTTTTT. The chain couples TRBV6-5 to TRBJ1-4; 7 positions match TRBD1. The CDR3 runs to 15 residues. Germline V CDR1 and CDR2: MNHEY, SVGAGI. The junction had 12 bases not matched to a gene; V was cut back by 6 bases and J by 8 bases.

The J gene is TRBJ1-1, the V gene TRBV7-3; D uncertain. The V gene's germline CDR1 is SGHTA and CDR2 FQGTGA. This CDR3 is built from 14 residues. Trimming removed 5 bases at V and 2 bases at J, with 12 bases between. The DNA for the CDR3 is TGTGCCAGCAGCGAAACGGCAGCCAACACTGAAGCTTTCTTT. Translating it yields CASSETAANTEAFF. The full variable domain, rest sourced from reference TRBV7-3 and TRBJ1-1, is GAGVSQTPSNKVTEKGKYVELRCDPISGHTALYWYRQSLGQGPEFLIYFQGTGAADDSGLPNDRFFAVRPEGSVSTLKIQRTERGDSAVYLCASSETAANTEAFFGQGTRLTVV.

The chain employs TRBV9 and TRBJ1-4; tentatively, D is TRBD1 (6 bases). Germline V CDR1 and CDR2: SGDLS, YYNGEE. The CDR3 is made up of 16 amino acids. Trimming stripped 0 bases from V and 7 bases from J, with 16 bases between. The CDR3 DNA is TGTGCCAGCAGCGTAGCTCTTAGGGGGGCCGGTGAAAAACTGTTTTTT. It codes for CASSVALRGAGEKLFF. The full variable domain, with the rest looked up from reference TRBV9 and TRBJ1-4, is DSGVTQTPKHLITATGQRVTLRCSPRSGDLSVYWYQQSLDQGLQFLIQYYNGEERAKGNILERFSAQQFPDLHSELNLSSLELGDSALYFCASSVALRGAGEKLFFGSGTQLSVL.

This clone was recorded once. This chain uses TRBV3-1 (or the pseudogene TRBV3-2) with TRBJ2-1; 11 nucleotides agree with TRBD1. Unmatched junction bases numbered 3, after V lost 2 bases and J lost 6 bases. CDR1 LGHDT and CDR2 YNNKEL come from the germline V gene (reference sequence). The CDR3 length is 15 residues. CDR3 coding DNA: TGTGCCAGCAGCCAATTGGGGACAGGGGGCAATGAGCAGTTCTTC. As protein: CASSQLGTGGNEQFF.

This chain uses TRBV11-3 with TRBJ1-6; weak D call: TRBD1 (5 bases). V lost 4 bases to trimming and J lost 3 bases, with 13 bases between them. CDR3 size: 16 residues. Germline CDR1 is SGHNT and CDR2 is YENEEA. This CDR3 reads CASSSGGANYNSPLHF. The CDR3 DNA is TGTGCCAGCAGCTCAGGAGGGGCCAACTATAATTCACCCCTCCACTTT.

J is TRBJ2-1 and V is TRBV2, with TRBD2 identical over 8 bases. With 5 bases clipped from V and 3 bases from J, the junction kept 6 bases outside the gene matches. CDR1 SNHLY and CDR2 FYNNEI come from the germline V gene. This CDR3 is 15 amino acids long. CDR3 sequence reads: CASSSIAGIYNEQFF. Written as DNA, the CDR3 is TGTGCCAGCAGTTCGATAGCGGGAATCTACAATGAGCAGTTCTTC. The whole variable domain, remainder taken from reference TRBV2 and TRBJ2-1, is EPEVTQTPSHQVTQMGQEVILRCVPISNHLYFYWYRQILGQKVEFLVSFYNNEISEKSEIFDDQFSVERPDGSNFTLKIRSTKLEDSAMYFCASSSIAGIYNEQFFGPGTRLTVL.

V usage is TRBV12-3 or TRBV12-4 and J usage is TRBJ1-5; 7 nucleotides line up with TRBD1. There are 13 residues in the CDR3. The J segment lost 7 bases and the V segment lost 6 bases, leaving 6 bases of the junction unmatched. The CDR3 coding sequence is TGTGCCAGCAGCAGACAGGGTCACCAGCCCCAGCATTTT. It yields the protein CASSRQGHQPQHF.

V and J are TRBV9 and TRBJ2-3; a weak D match, TRBD1 (6 bases). In germline, CDR1 is SGDLS, CDR2 YYNGEE. The CDR3 loop spans 15 amino acids. V lost 2 bases, J lost 0 bases, and 10 bases lay in between. CDR3 nucleotide sequence: TGTGCCAGCAGCGTTGTCGGACAGAGCACAGATACGCAGTATTTT. Amino acid sequence: CASSVVGQSTDTQYF.

This rearrangement joins TRBV7-2 to TRBJ2-6; D assignment may be TRBD1 or TRBD2 (6 bases each). Trimming removed 3 bases at V and 2 bases at J, with 11 bases between. This CDR3 is built from 16 residues. Germline V gene data show CDR1 as SGHTA and CDR2 as FQGNSA. The CDR3 DNA follows: TGTGCCAGCAGCTTCCCGGGGGCCCCTGGGGCCAACGTCCTGACTTTC. Residues: CASSFPGAPGANVLTF.

This rearrangement joins TRBV18 to TRBJ1-4, with TRBD1 matching over 12 bases. There are 16 residues in the CDR3. V was clipped by 3 bases and J by 2 bases; unmatched bases: 1. CDR1 and CDR2 from the germline V gene are KGHSH and LQKENI. Written as DNA, the CDR3 is TGTGCCAGCTCACCGGGACAGGGGGCCACTAATGAAAAACTGTTTTTT. It specifies CASSPGQGATNEKLFF. The variable domain in full, with the rest retrieved from reference TRBV18 and TRBJ1-4, is NAGVMQNPRHLVRRRGQEARLRCSPMKGHSHVYWYRQLPEEGLKFMVYLQKENIIDESGMPKERFSAEFPKEGPSILRIQQVVRGDSAAYFCASSPGQGATNEKLFFGSGTQLSVL.

The chain couples TRBV5-6 to TRBJ1-2, with a possible D match to TRBD1 (5 bases). The CDR3 length is 15 residues. V dropped 5 bases and J dropped 0 bases, with 14 bases sitting between them. CDR1 is SGHDT and CDR2 is YYEEEE in the germline V gene. The CDR3 sequence is CASSPLGRANYGYTF. The DNA for the CDR3 is TGTGCCAGCAGTCCCCTGGGCAGGGCTAACTATGGCTACACCTTC.

The J gene is TRBJ1-2, the V gene TRBV6-5, with D tentatively TRBD1 (5 bases). Germline V lookup: CDR1 MNHEY, CDR2 SVGAGI. There are 12 residues in the CDR3. The V end was cut by 2 bases, the J end by 7 bases, with 8 bases between. The CDR3 sequence is CASSYLRGGYTF. CDR3 DNA: TGTGCCAGCAGTTACCTAAGGGGTGGCTACACCTTC.

The chain couples TRBV9 to TRBJ1-4; 9 bases align to TRBD1. This CDR3 region has 15 residues. CDR1 is SGDLS and CDR2 is YYNGEE in the germline V gene. V lost 0 bases and J lost 4; bases outside the gene matches: 1. This chain's CDR3 is CASSVGDRDNEKLFF. The CDR3 DNA sequence: TGTGCCAGCAGCGTAGGGGACAGGGATAATGAAAAACTGTTTTTT.

The chain couples TRBV6-5 to TRBJ1-6, with 7 bases fitting TRBD1. The CDR3 totals 14 residues. Looked up from germline, CDR1 is MNHEY and CDR2 is SVGAGI. V lost 5 bases and J lost 7; bases outside the gene matches: 5. The CDR3 nucleotides read TGTGCCAGCAGTCCCGGACAGGACAATTCACCCCTCCACTTT. Protein product: CASSPGQDNSPLHF.